This TCR beta chain was identified during a study of metastatic and nonmetastatic thyroid tumors (dated by TCRdb to about 2020). In terms of the full investigation: Repertoires from peripheral blood and from tumor or nodule tissue samples of malignant and benign thyroid patients were compared. Beyond this particular receptor, the publication reports: In both blood and tumor samples, TCR beta diversity was reported to be significantly higher in malignant tumors than in benign nodules.

This clone was recorded at least ten times. The antigen it recognizes is unknown. Base qualities are not at hand, and no much larger clone is one base apart. Relative to germline, V is 4 bases shorter and J is 4 bases shorter, with 15 bases between their ends. From the germline V gene (reference sequence), CDR1 is SGHNT and CDR2 is YYREEE. Its CDR3 holds 14 amino acids, cysteine through phenylalanine. Only the CDR3 part of the read is kept: 42 bases, read in frame from the first base. To prepare the library, PCR was applied. The run used an Illumina HiSeq 4000. High-throughput sequencing was used to profile the CDR3 region of the TCR beta-chain in every patient. The authors processed their data as follows. CDR3 differences across clinicopathological groups were used to build a classifier for discriminating distant-metastatic papillary thyroid cancer patients. Repertoire diversity was assessed with the Shannon index, and tumor-blood repertoire similarity with the Morisita-Horn index. TCRdb reworked the public reads: Q25 trimming with fastp, MiXCR clone assembly, productive beta chains retained. V and J calls and clone size were set by TCRdb, not the authors. The sample records over 20,000 clones, about 25% of which are singletons. The ten largest make up 15% to 20% of the sample.

No patient had received any treatment before thyroid surgery. Using T-cell receptor beta sequencing, the study looked back at clinical samples from patients collected from about 2011 to 2018. The sequencing input was blood. The chain is assembled from TRBV5-4 and TRBJ2-7, with a tentative D call of TRBD1 or TRBD2, each matching 5 bases. The clonotype comes from a female donor with papillary thyroid cancer or a benign thyroid nodule (not recorded which). Some clones in this sample may be carry-over from other donors' samples. The CDR3 region has the sequence CASSPGRSPYEQYF. In nucleotides, the sequence is TGTGCCAGCAGCCCGGGACGGAGCCCATACGAGCAGTACTTC.